The subject of this entry is one T cell receptor (beta chain). The PCR ran on 60 Vbeta and 13 Jbeta primers. The data were produced by immunoSEQ multiplex PCR, yet TCRdb's version contains in-frame clones alone and is incomplete. The data show more than 65,000 clones, approximately 82% seen once. These data originate in a study of cytomegalovirus exposure and HLA in healthy donors. V was shortened by 3 bases and J by 7 bases, with 7 bases between the two germline ends. The germline V gene has CDR1 KGHSH and CDR2 LQKENI. CDR3 length equals 12 residues. The clonotype comes from a man aged 18-30 years in good health and CMV-seronegative. This chain links TRBV18 with TRBJ2-1; D call uncertain. Material for sequencing was PBMCs. CDR3 protein: CASSPSRNEQFF. As DNA, the CDR3 is TGTGCCAGCTCACCTAGCCGAAATGAGCAGTTCTTC.